Shown below are 2 T cell receptor beta chains from a single sample sequenced in a study of cytomegalovirus exposure and HLA in healthy donors. Use of 60 Vbeta and 13 Jbeta primers characterized the PCR. The data were produced by immunoSEQ multiplex PCR, yet TCRdb's version contains in-frame clones alone and is incomplete. The data show roughly 150,000 clones, roughly 77% seen once. Sequenced material: PBMCs. The receptors were sampled from a man younger than 35 in good health and CMV-seropositive.

This clone was seen a single time. This chain uses TRBV7-9 with TRBJ2-5; 9 bases are a match to TRBD2. The DNA end lines up better with TRBJ2-7; the J call may be wrong. The CDR3 totals 14 residues. The germline V gene has CDR1 SEHNR and CDR2 FQNEAQ (reference sequence). In nucleotides, the CDR3 is TGTGCCACCCGCCATGGTAGCGGGAGCTACGAGCAGTACTTC. Translated: CATRHGSGSYEQYF.

J is TRBJ2-1 and V is TRBV2, with 8 positions matching TRBD2. This CDR3 is 17 amino acids long. In germline, CDR1 is SNHLY, CDR2 FYNNEI. The J segment lost 7 bases and the V segment lost 1 base, leaving 12 bases of the junction unmatched. CDR3 protein: CASSEGSGDLGGNEQFF. For the CDR3, the DNA is TGTGCCAGCAGTGAAGGTAGCGGGGACTTAGGAGGGAATGAGCAGTTCTTC. Complete variable domain (other parts from reference TRBV2 and TRBJ2-1): EPEVTQTPSHQVTQMGQEVILRCVPISNHLYFYWYRQILGQKVEFLVSFYNNEISEKSEIFDDQFSVERPDGSNFTLKIRSTKLEDSAMYFCASSEGSGDLGGNEQFFGPGTRLTVL.